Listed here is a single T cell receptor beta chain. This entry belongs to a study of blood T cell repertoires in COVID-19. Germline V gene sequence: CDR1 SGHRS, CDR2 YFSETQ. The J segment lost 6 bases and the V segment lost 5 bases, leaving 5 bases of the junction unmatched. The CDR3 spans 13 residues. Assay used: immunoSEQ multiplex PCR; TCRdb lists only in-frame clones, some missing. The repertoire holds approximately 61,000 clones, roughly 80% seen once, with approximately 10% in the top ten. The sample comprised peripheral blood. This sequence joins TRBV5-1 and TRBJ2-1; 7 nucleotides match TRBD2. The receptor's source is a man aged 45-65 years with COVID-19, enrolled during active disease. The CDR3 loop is CASSAGVGNEQFF. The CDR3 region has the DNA TGCGCCAGCAGTGCGGGGGTCGGCAATGAGCAGTTCTTC.